One and the same sample provided the 20 T cell receptor beta chains below, sequenced in a study of CD8 T cells in Susac syndrome. A quantity of about 0.5 to 1 ug RNA underwent reverse transcription using random hexamers. TCRdb analysed the immunoSEQ multiplex PCR reads with MiXCR anew, one entry per CDR3 protein. The sample includes about 160,000 distinct CDR3 sequences, about 96% of them seen just once. Sequencing was done on a sample of CD4+ T cells from PBMCs. All receptors come from a human donor with Susac syndrome.

The chain is built from TRBV30 and TRBJ1-1; D is undetermined. From germline, CDR1 is GTSNPN and CDR2 SVGIG (reference sequence). This CDR3 is built from 12 residues. With 2 bases removed from V and 12 bases from J, the gap between germline ends came to 16 bases. DNA of the CDR3: TGTGCCTGGAGTTCGCAAAAAACGGTAACTTTCTTT. It yields the protein CAWSSQKTVTFF. Full variable domain (outside the CDR3, taken from reference TRBV30 and TRBJ1-1): SQTIHQWPATLVQPVGSPLSLECTVEGTSNPNLYWYRQAAGRGLQLLFYSVGIGQISSEVPQNLSASRPQDRQFILSSKKLLLSDSGFYLCAWSSQKTVTFFGQGTRLTVV.

CDR3 loop: CAWSEPRLAVYEQYF. For the CDR3, the DNA is TGTGCCTGGAGTGAACCCCGGCTAGCGGTCTACGAGCAGTACTTC. The chain is built from TRBV30 and TRBJ2-7; 7 bases match TRBD2. The CDR3 has 15 amino acids. Per germline, CDR1 GTSNPN and CDR2 SVGIG (reference sequence). Trimming took 1 base from V and 3 from J; bases not matched to a gene: 9.

The CDR3 is CASRGAHYGYTF. CDR3 DNA sequence: TGTGCCAGCAGGGGAGCCCACTATGGCTACACCTTC. The V gene is TRBV2, the J gene TRBJ1-2, with D hard to call. V lost 6 bases and J 3 bases, leaving 8 bases between the germline ends. There are 12 residues in the CDR3. The germline CDR1 and CDR2 sequences are SNHLY and FYNNEI.

This chain joins TRBV4-3 and TRBJ2-2; either TRBD1 or TRBD2 may supply D (5 bases each). V lost 3 bases and J lost 0, with 8 bases in between. Germline V gene sequence: CDR1 LGHNA, CDR2 YSLEER. The CDR3 extends over 15 amino acids. CDR3: CASSHRDANTGELFF. The CDR3 nucleotides are TGCGCCAGCAGCCACCGGGACGCGAACACCGGGGAGCTGTTTTTT.

The gene calls are TRBV15 and TRBJ2-1, with D perhaps TRBD1 or TRBD2 (6 bases each). CDR3 length: 15 amino acids. V was cut by 9 bases and J by 8 bases, with 23 bases left in between. The germline V gene encodes CDR1 LNHNV and CDR2 YYDKDF (reference sequence). The CDR3 here is CATRAGTGGWYEQFF. In DNA form, the CDR3 reads TGTGCCACTCGAGCCGGGACTGGGGGCTGGTATGAGCAGTTCTTC.

The chain recombines TRBV27 with TRBJ2-2; D is unresolved. The V end lost 5 bases, the J end lost 3 bases, and 10 bases lay between the germline ends. The CDR3 has 14 residues. Germline CDR1 and CDR2: MNHEY and SMNVEV (reference sequence). Written as DNA, the CDR3 is TGTGCCAGCAGTCCACAACGCGACACCGGGGAGCTGTTTTTT. As protein: CASSPQRDTGELFF.

The genes are TRBV29-1 and TRBJ2-7; weak D call: TRBD2 (6 bases). The CDR3 extends over 10 amino acids. Trimming took off 4 bases at V and 7 bases at J, with 8 bases between the two ends. Per germline, CDR1 SQVTM and CDR2 ANQGSEA. The CDR3 reads CSVGGVEQYF. The CDR3, as DNA: TGCAGCGTTGGGGGGGTTGAGCAGTACTTC.

The chain has TRBV29-1 and TRBJ2-6; TRBD1 or TRBD2 may be the D gene (6 bases each). Trimming stripped 4 bases from V and 2 bases from J, with 9 bases between. Germline values: CDR1 SQVTM, CDR2 ANQGSEA. This CDR3 region has 14 residues. The CDR3 DNA sequence: TGCAGCGTTGCCGGGGGCGCTGGGGCCAACGTCCTGACTTTC. As protein: CSVAGGAGANVLTF.

The chain employs TRBV29-1 and TRBJ2-5, with 7 bases that match TRBD2. CDR3 length: 12 residues. The V gene end was trimmed by 7 bases and the J gene end by 2 bases; junction bases not matched to a gene: 4. In germline, CDR1 is SQVTM, CDR2 ANQGSEA. For the CDR3, the DNA is TGCAGCGGGGGAGGGAGGCAAGAGACCCAGTACTTC. As protein: CSGGGRQETQYF.

V gene TRBV2 combines with J gene TRBJ2-1; a weak D match, TRBD2 (5 bases). Trimming removed 7 bases at V and 8 bases at J, with 12 bases between. The CDR3 spans 12 residues. The germline V gene has CDR1 SNHLY and CDR2 FYNNEI. CDR3 in amino acids: CASTRGGDEQFF. The CDR3 DNA reads as TGTGCCAGCACTCGGGGTGGGGATGAGCAGTTCTTC.

J is TRBJ2-3 and V is TRBV5-1; D possibly corresponds to TRBD1 (5 bases). V shed 3 bases and J shed 6 bases, with 17 bases lying between them. There are 15 residues in the CDR3. The germline CDR1 and CDR2 sequences are SGHRS and YFSETQ. The CDR3 spells CASSSMTAFTDTQYF. CDR3 sequence (DNA): TGCGCCAGCAGCTCGATGACAGCCTTCACGGATACGCAGTATTTT.

The rearrangement joins TRBV29-1 to TRBJ1-5; D remains ambiguous. Trimming pared 2 bases from V and 0 bases from J, leaving 5 bases between. Germline CDR1 reads SQVTM; CDR2 reads ANQGSEA. The CDR3 sequence is 13 residues long. DNA for the CDR3: TGCAGCGTTGAAACCAATAGCAATCAGCCCCAGCATTTT. Its translation is CSVETNSNQPQHF.

The CDR3 spells CSASQGATQETQYF. In DNA form, the CDR3 reads TGCAGTGCTAGCCAGGGGGCCACCCAAGAGACCCAGTACTTC. The J gene is TRBJ2-5, the V gene TRBV20-1, with TRBD1 matching 8 bases. CDR3 length: 14 amino acids. Germline V gene sequence: CDR1 DFQATT, CDR2 SNEGSKA (reference sequence). J was trimmed by 1 base and V by 3 bases; bases with no gene match: 4.

The rearrangement links TRBV2 to TRBJ2-2; D is ambiguous. CDR1 SNHLY and CDR2 FYNNEI come from the germline V gene. This CDR3 contains 13 residues. The ends were cut back, 11 bases at V and 4 bases at J, with 14 bases in the middle. CDR3 bases: TGTGCCGGACGACAAGGGCGCACCGGGGAGCTGTTTTTT. Encoded protein: CAGRQGRTGELFF.

The chain carries TRBV30 and TRBJ1-1; D uncertain. Germline V gene lookup returns CDR1 GTSNPN and CDR2 SVGIG (reference sequence). V was clipped by 4 bases and J by 7 bases, with 10 bases between them. The CDR3 sequence is 11 residues long. Written as DNA, the CDR3 is TGTGCCTGGATGGCCCATTTTGAAGCTTTCTTT. Its translation: CAWMAHFEAFF.

V and J are TRBV23-1 and TRBJ2-1; TRBD2 matches at 13 bases. TRBV23-1 is flagged as an ORF with uncertain function. This CDR3 region has 22 residues. J was trimmed by 0 bases and V by 0 bases; bases with no gene match: 14. The CDR3 reads CASSQSRPGTSGTHSSYNEQFF. The CDR3 DNA follows: TGCGCCAGCAGTCAATCACGCCCGGGGACTAGCGGGACCCATAGCTCCTACAATGAGCAGTTCTTC.

The chain is built from TRBV15 and TRBJ2-5; 10 nucleotides align to TRBD1. CDR3 length: 16 amino acids. Looked up from germline, CDR1 is LNHNV and CDR2 is YYDKDF (reference sequence). Trimming removed 1 base from V and 3 bases from J; junction bases left unmatched: 5. The DNA for the CDR3 is TGTGCCACCAGCAGAGGGAGTGGACAGGGGGAAGAGACCCAGTACTTC. Translated, it gives CATSRGSGQGEETQYF. Full variable domain (remainder filled in from reference TRBV15 and TRBJ2-5): DAMVIQNPRYQVTQFGKPVTLSCSQTLNHNVMYWYQQKSSQAPKLLFHYYDKDFNNEADTPDNFQSRRPNTSFCFLDIRSPGLGDTAMYLCATSRGSGQGEETQYFGPGTRLLVL.

The V gene is TRBV29-1, the J gene TRBJ1-2; the D gene is possibly TRBD1 (5 bases). The CDR3 consists of 16 residues. Germline V lookup: CDR1 SQVTM, CDR2 ANQGSEA. The V end was cut by 3 bases, the J end by 4 bases, with 21 bases between. DNA for the CDR3: TGCAGCGTTGACCTTTCCTCGGGGCTCACTTTCTATGGCTACACCTTC. Translating it yields CSVDLSSGLTFYGYTF.

The V call is TRBV21-1, the J call TRBJ2-7; the D segment call TRBD1 is taken from the table without a DNA check. TRBV21-1 is termed a pseudogene. The CDR3 length is 17 residues. The CDR3 DNA reads as TGTGCCAGCAGACACCTTCTTCAGTGGGACAGGGCCTACGAGCAGTACGTC. Translating gives CASRHLLQWDRAYEQYV.

The chain employs TRBV18 and TRBJ1-6; TRBD1 agrees at 7 bases. The CDR3 sequence is 14 residues long. V lost 6 bases, J lost 13 bases, and 12 bases stayed unmatched. Germline V CDR1 and CDR2: KGHSH, LQKENI. This chain's CDR3 is CASSHDRVTFPLHF. The CDR3 DNA sequence: TGTGCCAGCTCGCACGACAGGGTGACCTTTCCCCTCCACTTT.